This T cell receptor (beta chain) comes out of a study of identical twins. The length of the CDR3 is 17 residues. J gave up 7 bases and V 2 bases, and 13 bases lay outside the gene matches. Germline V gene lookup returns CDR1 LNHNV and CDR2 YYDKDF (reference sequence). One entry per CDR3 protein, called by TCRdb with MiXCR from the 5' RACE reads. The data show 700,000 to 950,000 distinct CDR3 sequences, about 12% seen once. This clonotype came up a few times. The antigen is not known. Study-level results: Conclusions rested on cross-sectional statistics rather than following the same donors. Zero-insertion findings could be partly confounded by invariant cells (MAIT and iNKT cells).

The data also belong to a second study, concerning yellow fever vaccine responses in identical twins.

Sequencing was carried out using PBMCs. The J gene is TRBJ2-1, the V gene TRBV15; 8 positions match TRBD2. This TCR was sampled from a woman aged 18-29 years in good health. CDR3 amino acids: CATSRKRAGGPPNEQFF. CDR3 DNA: TGTGCCACCAGCAGAAAGAGGGCGGGAGGACCCCCTAATGAGCAGTTCTTC.